The 32 T cell receptor beta chains below come from one sample, sequenced in a study of early T cells in non-severe SARS-CoV-2 infection. TCRdb re-analysed the 5' RACE reads in MiXCR, keeping a single row per CDR3 protein. The sample shows around 60,000 distinct CDR3 sequences, around 13% of them seen only once. What was sequenced was whole blood. These receptors all come from an adult who was a healthcare worker with PCR-confirmed SARS-CoV-2 infection or an uninfected control (not recorded which).

This clonotype was detected a few times. The gene calls are TRBV5-1 and TRBJ2-3; 9 bases line up with TRBD2. The V and J ends lost 4 bases and 5 bases, in that order; junction bases with no gene match: 5. This CDR3 spans 14 amino acids. Germline loops: CDR1 SGHRS, CDR2 YFSETQ. The CDR3 spells CASSPSGGLDTQYF. CDR3 bases: TGCGCCAGCAGCCCGAGCGGGGGGTTAGATACGCAGTATTTT.

A single count supports this clonotype. This chain uses TRBV7-9 with TRBJ1-4; 9 positions match TRBD1. CDR1 and CDR2 (germline): SEHNR, FQNEAQ (reference sequence). This CDR3 spans 15 amino acids. With 5 bases clipped from V and 6 bases from J, the junction kept 7 bases outside the gene matches. The CDR3 DNA follows: TGTGCCAGCAGCCCCACCGGGACAGGGTATGAAAAACTGTTTTTT. Translated: CASSPTGTGYEKLFF. Full variable domain (rest looked up from reference TRBV7-9 and TRBJ1-4): DTGVSQNPRHKITKRGQNVTFRCDPISEHNRLYWYRQTLGQGPEFLTYFQNEAQLEKSRLLSDRFSAERPKGSFSTLEIQRTEQGDSAMYLCASSPTGTGYEKLFFGSGTQLSVL.

The V call is TRBV29-1, the J call TRBJ1-2; D gene ambiguous. Germline assignment: CDR1 SQVTM and CDR2 ANQGSEA. V lost 6 bases and J 2 bases, leaving 13 bases between the germline ends. The CDR3 runs 13 residues. CDR3 bases: TGCAGCGTCCCTTCCGGGCCCAACTATGGCTACACCTTC. Translating it yields CSVPSGPNYGYTF.

This clonotype has ten or more counts. J is TRBJ1-5 and V is TRBV6-2 or TRBV6-3; 8 bases match TRBD1. Germline V lookup: CDR1 MNHEY, CDR2 SVGEGT. The CDR3 loop spans 14 amino acids. Trimming at V came to 6 bases and at J to 3 bases, leaving 4 bases not matched to a gene. The CDR3 protein is CASRGDRNNQPQHF. DNA of the CDR3: TGTGCCAGCAGGGGGGACAGGAACAATCAGCCCCAGCATTTT.

This clonotype showed up just a few times. This sequence joins TRBV7-8 and TRBJ1-1; D remains ambiguous. There are 13 residues in the CDR3. The germline V gene has CDR1 SGHVS and CDR2 FQNEAQ. Trimming pared 0 bases from V and 5 bases from J, leaving 7 bases between. The CDR3 spells CASSLAGITEAFF. DNA for the CDR3: TGTGCCAGCAGCTTAGCTGGAATTACTGAAGCTTTCTTT.

In its sample, this clonotype was seen a few times. The genes are TRBV29-1 and TRBJ2-5; no clear D gene. This CDR3 is built from 14 residues. V lost 4 bases, J lost 0 bases, and 12 bases lay in between. Per germline, CDR1 SQVTM and CDR2 ANQGSEA. Written as DNA, the CDR3 is TGCAGCGTTGGACGTCAGCTCGACCAAGAGACCCAGTACTTC. This encodes CSVGRQLDQETQYF.

The CDR3 DNA is TGTGCCTGGGGAATCCAAGCGGGGGTTACAGATACGCAGTATTTT. The encoded protein is CAWGIQAGVTDTQYF. J is TRBJ2-3 and V is TRBV30, with TRBD2 matching over 8 bases. Trimming removed 5 bases from V and 3 bases from J; junction bases left unmatched: 10. The CDR3 contains 15 residues. Germline V CDR1 and CDR2: GTSNPN, SVGIG (reference sequence). Combining the CDR3 with reference TRBV30 and TRBJ2-3 gives the whole variable domain SQTIHQWPATLVQPVGSPLSLECTVEGTSNPNLYWYRQAAGRGLQLLFYSVGIGQISSEVPQNLSASRPQDRQFILSSKKLLLSDSGFYLCAWGIQAGVTDTQYFGPGTRLTVL.

This clonotype turned up a few times. The chain recombines TRBV20-1 with TRBJ1-2; D might be TRBD1 (5 bases). Germline V gene lookup returns CDR1 DFQATT and CDR2 SNEGSKA (reference sequence). V was clipped by 6 bases and J by 0 bases, with 14 bases between them. The length of the CDR3 is 14 residues. The CDR3 DNA reads TGCAGTGCCGGATCTAAGGGGTCTAACTATGGCTACACCTTC. Residues: CSAGSKGSNYGYTF.

V usage is TRBV29-1 and J usage is TRBJ1-1; 10 positions agree with TRBD1. The V gene end was trimmed by 4 bases and the J gene end by 4 bases; junction bases not matched to a gene: 3. CDR1 and CDR2 from the germline V gene are SQVTM and ANQGSEA. The CDR3 sequence is 13 residues long. CDR3 in amino acids: CSVARDRGTEAFF. As DNA, the CDR3 is TGCAGCGTTGCCCGGGACAGGGGCACTGAAGCTTTCTTT. Combining the CDR3 with reference TRBV29-1 and TRBJ1-1 gives the whole variable domain SAVISQKPSRDICQRGTSLTIQCQVDSQVTMMFWYRQQPGQSLTLIATANQGSEATYESGFVIDKFPISRPNLTFSTLTVSNMSPEDSSIYLCSVARDRGTEAFFGQGTRLTVV.

This clonotype was observed a handful of times. This chain links TRBV5-1 with TRBJ1-1; D not certain. Germline V gene data show CDR1 as SGHRS and CDR2 as YFSETQ. V lost 0 bases to trimming and J lost 1 base, with 7 bases between them. The CDR3 covers 14 residues. The DNA of the CDR3 is TGCGCCAGCAGCTTGGCCTCAGAGAACACTGAAGCTTTCTTT. This encodes CASSLASENTEAFF.

The CDR3 is CASSPAGVPQYF. The CDR3 nucleotides are TGTGCCAGCAGTCCAGCGGGGGTGCCGCAGTATTTT. The chain links TRBV2 to TRBJ2-3, with 8 bases identical to TRBD2. This CDR3 spans 12 amino acids. Trimming removed 5 bases from V and 10 bases from J; junction bases left unmatched: 5. Germline V CDR1 and CDR2: SNHLY, FYNNEI.

This sequence joins TRBV29-1 and TRBJ1-3; D call uncertain. Germline CDR1 is SQVTM and CDR2 is ANQGSEA. V was pared by 4 bases and J by 4 bases, with 2 bases between. The CDR3 contains 10 residues. The chain's CDR3 is CSVGGNTIYF. The CDR3 DNA reads TGCAGCGTTGGGGGAAACACCATATATTTT.

The chain couples TRBV3-1 to TRBJ2-3; D might be TRBD2 (5 bases). Germline V gene sequence: CDR1 LGHDT, CDR2 YNNKEL (reference sequence). The CDR3 loop spans 17 amino acids. Trimming cost V 0 bases and J 0 bases, with 13 bases left between them. The CDR3 loop is CASSQDLGAASTDTQYF. The CDR3 bases are TGTGCCAGCAGCCAAGATCTCGGAGCGGCTAGCACAGATACGCAGTATTTT.

The chain carries TRBV20-1 and TRBJ1-5, with D perhaps TRBD1 (5 bases). V was cut by 0 bases and J by 2 bases, with 8 bases left in between. This CDR3 has 14 amino acids. From germline, CDR1 is DFQATT and CDR2 SNEGSKA (reference sequence). The CDR3 bases are TGCAGTGCTAGAGACCCGACAGGCAATCAGCCCCAGCATTTT. It translates to CSARDPTGNQPQHF.

This clonotype was counted at least ten times. This chain uses TRBV4-3 with TRBJ1-1; D gene ambiguous. V dropped 1 base and J dropped 1 base, with 4 bases sitting between them. Looked up from germline, CDR1 is LGHNA and CDR2 is YSLEER. The CDR3 loop spans 13 amino acids. CDR3 in amino acids: CASSQVGNTEAFF. The CDR3 DNA sequence: TGCGCCAGCAGCCAAGTGGGGAACACTGAAGCTTTCTTT.

This clonotype was recorded a few times. V gene TRBV5-5 combines with J gene TRBJ1-1, with unresolved D. This CDR3 region has 13 residues. Germline CDR1 SGHKS, CDR2 YYEKEE (reference sequence). Trimming shortened V by 1 base and J by 2 bases, and 6 bases separated the two germline ends. The CDR3 DNA reads as TGTGCCAGCAGCTTGTGGCCAAACACTGAAGCTTTCTTT. Protein: CASSLWPNTEAFF. The entire variable domain, with the rest obtained from reference TRBV5-5 and TRBJ1-1, is as follows: DAGVTQSPTHLIKTRGQQVTLRCSPISGHKSVSWYQQVLGQGPQFIFQYYEKEERGRGNFPDRFSARQFPNYSSELNVNALLLGDSALYLCASSLWPNTEAFFGQGTRLTVV.

The chain couples TRBV5-6 to TRBJ2-7; 9 bases map to TRBD1. V lost 3 bases, J lost 4 bases, and 8 bases stayed unmatched. Per germline, CDR1 SGHDT and CDR2 YYEEEE. CDR3 length equals 15 residues. The DNA for the CDR3 is TGTGCCAGCAGCTCGGGACAGGGCCTAAGGTACGAGCAGTACTTC. It yields the protein CASSSGQGLRYEQYF. Together with reference TRBV5-6 and TRBJ2-7, the CDR3 gives the full variable domain: DAGVTQSPTHLIKTRGQQVTLRCSPKSGHDTVSWYQQALGQGPQFIFQYYEEEERQRGNFPDRFSGHQFPNYSSELNVNALLLGDSALYLCASSSGQGLRYEQYFGPGTRLTVT.

This clonotype was counted many times. The J gene is TRBJ2-1, the V gene TRBV6-5, with 14 bases aligning to TRBD2. Trimming at V came to 6 bases and at J to 7 bases, leaving 14 bases not matched to a gene. CDR3 length equals 18 residues. Germline loops: CDR1 MNHEY, CDR2 SVGAGI. The CDR3 region has the DNA TGTGCCAGCAGAGCTGGGACTAGCGGGGGCCCTTGGGGGAATGAGCAGTTCTTC. Its protein product is CASRAGTSGGPWGNEQFF.

This clonotype was counted only a few times. The rearrangement uses TRBV4-1 and TRBJ2-3; maybe TRBD2 (5 bases). Trimming removed 4 bases from V and 0 bases from J, with 11 bases in between. The CDR3 sequence is 15 residues long. Germline V gene sequence: CDR1 MGHRA, CDR2 YSYEKL. CDR3 in amino acids: CASSRWTSSTDTQYF. The CDR3 nucleotides read TGCGCCAGCAGCCGCTGGACTTCTAGCACAGATACGCAGTATTTT.

This clonotype was found many times. The chain combines TRBV5-6 with TRBJ1-3; no firm D call. The CDR3 covers 16 residues. CDR1 and CDR2 from the germline V gene are SGHDT and YYEEEE. Trimming stripped 2 bases from V and 0 bases from J, with 12 bases between. CDR3 nucleotides: TGTGCCAGCAGCTTAGTAACAGCGTTCTCTGGAAACACCATATATTTT. Translated: CASSLVTAFSGNTIYF.

This clonotype was seen only a few times. The chain couples TRBV6-4 to TRBJ1-1; D is undetermined. The CDR3 loop spans 11 amino acids. V lost 0 bases to trimming and J lost 10 bases, with 6 bases between them. Germline lookup yields CDR1 MRHNA and CDR2 SNTAGT. The CDR3 loop is CASSDSSRAFF. CDR3 bases: TGTGCCAGCAGTGACTCCAGCAGAGCTTTCTTT.

This clonotype showed up many times. The chain combines TRBV12-3 or TRBV12-4 with TRBJ2-5, with 9 positions matching TRBD2. Losses at the gene ends were 4 bases for V and 1 base for J; bases not matched to a gene: 4. This CDR3 contains 15 residues. As DNA, the CDR3 is TGTGCCAGCAGTTCGCCAGCGGGGGGCCAAGAGACCCAGTACTTC. Its protein product is CASSSPAGGQETQYF.

This clonotype has a handful of counts. This chain joins TRBV11-2 and TRBJ2-7; D call uncertain. Trimming took off 1 base at V and 1 base at J, with 8 bases between the two ends. The CDR3 spans 14 residues. In germline, CDR1 is SGHAT, CDR2 FQNNGV. This CDR3 is CASSLGLTSYEQYF. Written as DNA, the CDR3 is TGTGCCAGCAGCTTAGGGCTAACTTCCTACGAGCAGTACTTC.

As regards this clonotype: A single base separates this from a much larger clone, so it may be a read error. The rearrangement uses TRBV19 and TRBJ1-6; D unclear. The CDR3 is 13 residues long. Germline lookup yields CDR1 LNHDA and CDR2 SQIVND (reference sequence). V dropped 10 bases and J dropped 7 bases, with 14 bases sitting between them. The CDR3 spells CATRYTVNSPLHF. CDR3 DNA: TGTGCCACCCGGTACACGGTGAATTCACCCCTCCACTTT.

The V and J genes are TRBV5-1 and TRBJ1-2; 7 nucleotides line up with TRBD1. Germline V gene data show CDR1 as SGHRS and CDR2 as YFSETQ. V was pared by 2 bases and J by 4 bases, with 11 bases of the junction left unmatched. The length of the CDR3 is 16 residues. The CDR3 DNA reads TGCGCCAGCAGCTTCCCTGACAGGGACCCCTCCTATGGCTACACCTTC. Protein sequence: CASSFPDRDPSYGYTF.

This clonotype appeared many times. The chain recombines TRBV11-2 with TRBJ1-6; possibly TRBD1 for D (6 bases). Germline loops: CDR1 SGHAT, CDR2 FQNNGV. The CDR3 length is 16 residues. V lost 1 base, J lost 0 bases, and 7 bases lay in between. Written as DNA, the CDR3 is TGTGCCAGCAGCTTAGGGGACAACTCCTATAATTCACCCCTCCACTTT. This encodes CASSLGDNSYNSPLHF. Drawing the rest from reference TRBV11-2 and TRBJ1-6, the complete variable domain is EAGVAQSPRYKIIEKRQSVAFWCNPISGHATLYWYQQILGQGPKLLIQFQNNGVVDDSQLPKDRFSAERLKGVDSTLKIQPAKLEDSAVYLCASSLGDNSYNSPLHFGNGTRLTVT.

V is TRBV9 and J is TRBJ2-3; D is perhaps TRBD1 or TRBD2 (5 bases each). The CDR3 loop spans 14 amino acids. Deletions cut 0 bases from V and 2 bases from J, with 7 bases between. Germline values: CDR1 SGDLS, CDR2 YYNGEE. In nucleotides, the CDR3 is TGTGCCAGCAGCGTAGGGGGGACCACAGATACGCAGTATTTT. It encodes CASSVGGTTDTQYF.

This clonotype has a handful of counts. The CDR3 DNA reads as TGTGCCAGCAGCTTAAGGGGAGGACAGGCATCCTACAATGAGCAGTTCTTC. It yields the protein CASSLRGGQASYNEQFF. The rearrangement links TRBV11-2 to TRBJ2-1, with a weak D call TRBD1 (7 bases). V shed 2 bases and J shed 1 base, with 15 bases lying between them. The CDR3 runs to 17 residues. Germline-derived CDR1 and CDR2 are SGHAT and FQNNGV.

Only a few counts were recorded for this clonotype. The DNA for the CDR3 is TGTGCCAGCAACCCCGGCGGACGCGGAAACACCATATATTTT. This sequence encodes CASNPGGRGNTIYF. V and J are TRBV5-5 and TRBJ1-3; D not resolved. The CDR3 extends over 14 amino acids. Germline V lookup: CDR1 SGHKS, CDR2 YYEKEE (reference sequence). V was pared by 6 bases and J by 4 bases, with 14 bases between.

This clonotype has a count of ten or more. The V call is TRBV29-1, the J call TRBJ2-7; TRBD2 is a possible D gene (5 bases). The length of the CDR3 is 14 residues. Germline V lookup: CDR1 SQVTM, CDR2 ANQGSEA. Trimming took 0 bases from V and 2 from J, leaving 11 bases between them. This CDR3 is CSVEDPGVTYEQYF. The CDR3 DNA reads as TGCAGCGTTGAAGATCCCGGGGTGACCTACGAGCAGTACTTC.

This clonotype was seen only a few times. The CDR3: CASSLNRGSNSPLHF. As DNA, the CDR3 is TGTGCCAGCTCACTAAACAGGGGGAGTAATTCACCCCTCCACTTT. The genes are TRBV18 and TRBJ1-6, with 8 positions matching TRBD1. With V trimmed by 4 bases and J by 6 bases, 5 bases remained unmatched. The CDR3 sequence is 15 residues long. Germline CDR1 and CDR2: KGHSH and LQKENI.

This clonotype was detected a few times. The gene calls are TRBV12-3 or TRBV12-4 and TRBJ1-3, with 8 bases aligning to TRBD1. V lost 6 bases, J lost 2 bases, and 3 bases stayed unmatched. The CDR3 is 14 residues long. In DNA form, the CDR3 reads TGTGCCAGCAGGCCGACAGGGGCTGGAAACACCATATATTTT. Amino acids: CASRPTGAGNTIYF.